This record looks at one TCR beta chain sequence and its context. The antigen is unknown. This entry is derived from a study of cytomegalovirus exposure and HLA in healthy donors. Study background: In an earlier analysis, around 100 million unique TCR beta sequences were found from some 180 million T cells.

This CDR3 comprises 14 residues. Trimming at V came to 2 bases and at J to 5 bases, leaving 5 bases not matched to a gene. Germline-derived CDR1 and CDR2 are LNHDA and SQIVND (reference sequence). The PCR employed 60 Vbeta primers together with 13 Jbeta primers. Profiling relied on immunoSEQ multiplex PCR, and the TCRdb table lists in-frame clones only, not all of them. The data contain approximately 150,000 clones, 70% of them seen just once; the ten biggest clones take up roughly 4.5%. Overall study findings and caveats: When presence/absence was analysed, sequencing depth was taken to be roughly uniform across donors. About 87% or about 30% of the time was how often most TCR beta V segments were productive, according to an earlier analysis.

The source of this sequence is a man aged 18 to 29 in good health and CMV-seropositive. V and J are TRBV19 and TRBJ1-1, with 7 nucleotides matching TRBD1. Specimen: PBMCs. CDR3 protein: CASSINRGRTEAFF. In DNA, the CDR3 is TGTGCCAGTAGTATAAACAGGGGCAGGACTGAAGCTTTCTTT.